This T cell receptor (beta chain) was recovered during a study of CDR3 diversity in severe acne (dated by TCRdb to between 2018 and 2020). V is pared back by 2 bases and J by 2 bases, with 7 bases lying between the germline termini. For CDR1 and CDR2, the germline V gene lists SGHDN and FVKESK. The CDR3 sequence holds 14 residues, the cysteine and phenylalanine included. Just CDR3 DNA is preserved here, 42 bases in frame from base 1. A word on this clonotype: Its antigen remains unidentified. No base quality values were provided; no much bigger clone lies one nucleotide off.

The library was generated by PCR. Instrument on record: Illumina HiSeq 2000. TCRdb's own reprocessing of the public reads used fastp at Q25 and MiXCR and kept productive beta chains. Merged by CDR3 protein, the rows form single entries marked with the most common genes and DNA. The sample table lists about 76,000 distinct CDR3 sequences, 45% to 60% of them with a count of one. Together, the top ten hold more than 13% of the sample. This clonotype originated in a male donor in good health, without acne. The rearranged chain carries TRBV14 and TRBJ1-5; the D gene is not confidently resolved. The material sequenced was blood. The nucleotides are TGTGCCAGCAGCCAATCTGACGGCAATCAGCCCCAGCATTTT. It codes for CASSQSDGNQPQHF.